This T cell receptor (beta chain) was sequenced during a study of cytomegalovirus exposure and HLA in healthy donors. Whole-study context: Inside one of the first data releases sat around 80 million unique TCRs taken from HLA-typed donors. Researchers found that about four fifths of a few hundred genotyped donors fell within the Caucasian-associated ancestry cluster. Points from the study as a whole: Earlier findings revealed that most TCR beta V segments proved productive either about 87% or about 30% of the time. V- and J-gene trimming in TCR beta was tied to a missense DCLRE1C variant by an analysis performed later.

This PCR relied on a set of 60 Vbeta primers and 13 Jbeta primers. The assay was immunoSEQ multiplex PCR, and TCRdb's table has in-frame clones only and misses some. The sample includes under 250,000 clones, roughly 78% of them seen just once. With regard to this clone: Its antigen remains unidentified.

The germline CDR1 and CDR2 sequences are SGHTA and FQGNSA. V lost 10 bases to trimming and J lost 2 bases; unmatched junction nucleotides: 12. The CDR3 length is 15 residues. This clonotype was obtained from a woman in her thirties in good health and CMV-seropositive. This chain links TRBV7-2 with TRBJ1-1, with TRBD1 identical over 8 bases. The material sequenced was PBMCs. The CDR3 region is CATQGAAGRNTEAFF. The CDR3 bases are TGTGCCACCCAGGGGGCCGCGGGCCGTAACACTGAAGCTTTCTTT.